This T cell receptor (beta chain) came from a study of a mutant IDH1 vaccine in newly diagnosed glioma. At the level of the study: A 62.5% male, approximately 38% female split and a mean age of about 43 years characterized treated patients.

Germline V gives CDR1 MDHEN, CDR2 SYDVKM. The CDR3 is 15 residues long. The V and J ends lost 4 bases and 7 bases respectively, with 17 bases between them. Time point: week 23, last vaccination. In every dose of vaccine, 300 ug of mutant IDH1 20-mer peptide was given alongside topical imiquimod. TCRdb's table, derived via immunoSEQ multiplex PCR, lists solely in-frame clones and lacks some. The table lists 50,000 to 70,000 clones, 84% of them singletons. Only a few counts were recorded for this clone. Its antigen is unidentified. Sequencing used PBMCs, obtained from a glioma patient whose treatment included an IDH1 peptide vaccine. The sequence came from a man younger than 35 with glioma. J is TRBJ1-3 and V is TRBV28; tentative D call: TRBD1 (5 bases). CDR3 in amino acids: CASSSRDLSPNTIYF. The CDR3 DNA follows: TGTGCCAGCAGTTCTCGGGACTTATCTCCTAACACCATATATTTT.